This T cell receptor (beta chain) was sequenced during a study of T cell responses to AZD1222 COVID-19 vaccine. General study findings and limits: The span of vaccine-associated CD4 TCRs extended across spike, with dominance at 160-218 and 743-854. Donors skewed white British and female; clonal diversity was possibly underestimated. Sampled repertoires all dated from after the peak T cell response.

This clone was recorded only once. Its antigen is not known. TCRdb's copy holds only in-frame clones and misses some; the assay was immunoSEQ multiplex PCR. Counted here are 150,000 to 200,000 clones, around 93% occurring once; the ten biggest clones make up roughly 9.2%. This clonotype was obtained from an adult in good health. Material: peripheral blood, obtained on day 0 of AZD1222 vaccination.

Here the CDR3 DNA reads TGTGCCAGCAGCACCGGGACAGGGTGGAAAGAGCTGTTTTTT. Protein product: CASSTGTGWKELFF. The chain combines TRBV2 with TRBJ2-2; 9 bases fit TRBD1. The CDR3 runs to 14 residues. The germline gives CDR1 SNHLY, CDR2 FYNNEI. With V trimmed by 6 bases and J by 11 bases, 10 bases remained unmatched.